The 14 T cell receptor beta chains below come from one sample, sequenced in a study of cytomegalovirus exposure and HLA in healthy donors. The PCR had 60 Vbeta and 13 Jbeta primers. Clones were read by immunoSEQ multiplex PCR, and TCRdb kept only the in-frame ones, dropping some. The repertoire holds fewer than 180,000 clones, with about four fifths as singletons. Sequencing used PBMCs. These receptors originate from a man aged 50 to 59 in good health and CMV-seropositive.

The chain is built from TRBV5-1 and TRBJ2-1; 13 nucleotides agree with TRBD2. The junction had 8 bases not matched to a gene; V was cut back by 3 bases and J by 5 bases. The germline V gene encodes CDR1 SGHRS and CDR2 YFSETQ. The CDR3 loop spans 17 amino acids. In DNA form, the CDR3 reads TGCGCCAGCAGCTCCCTACCCGGGACTAGCGGGGACAATGAGCAGTTCTTC. It yields the protein CASSSLPGTSGDNEQFF.

V and J are TRBV19 and TRBJ1-1; D may be TRBD1 (5 bases). CDR3 length: 13 amino acids. CDR1 LNHDA and CDR2 SQIVND come from the germline V gene (reference sequence). V was clipped by 8 bases and J by 1 base, with 11 bases between them. CDR3 sequence (DNA): TGTGCCAGTGCACAGGTCGAGAACACTGAAGCTTTCTTT. As protein: CASAQVENTEAFF.

V is TRBV6-1 and J is TRBJ1-5; 9 nucleotides line up with TRBD1. CDR3 length equals 16 residues. With 4 bases clipped from V and 5 bases from J, the junction kept 9 bases outside the gene matches. Germline V lookup: CDR1 MNHNS, CDR2 SASEGT. The CDR3 DNA follows: TGTGCCAGCAGTGGTTGGGGACAGGGCAGGTATCAGCCCCAGCATTTT. Translated: CASSGWGQGRYQPQHF.

The genes are TRBV19 and TRBJ1-1; D may be TRBD1 (5 bases). V was cut by 8 bases and J by 5 bases, with 18 bases left in between. This CDR3 spans 14 amino acids. The germline V gene has CDR1 LNHDA and CDR2 SQIVND (reference sequence). In DNA, the CDR3 is TGTGCCAGTCGCCTAAGTCACCAGGGAACTGAAGCTTTCTTT. It encodes CASRLSHQGTEAFF.

This clone has only one observation. This chain joins TRBV5-6 and TRBJ2-1, with no clear D. CDR1 is SGHDT, CDR2 YYEEEE, per germline. CDR3 size: 11 residues. Deletions cut 4 bases from V and 7 bases from J, with 6 bases between. As DNA, the CDR3 is TGTGCCAGCAGCGACAAGAATGAGCAGTTCTTC. Amino acid sequence: CASSDKNEQFF.

The chain employs TRBV28 and TRBJ2-7, with TRBD1 matching over 8 bases. The junction had 13 bases not matched to a gene; V was cut back by 7 bases and J by 5 bases. The CDR3 is 15 residues long. Germline V gene lookup returns CDR1 MDHEN and CDR2 SYDVKM. CDR3 DNA sequence: TGTGCCAGCACCGTTTCGGACAGGGAGTTCGACGAGCAGTACTTC. Translating it yields CASTVSDREFDEQYF.

This clone was observed at least ten times. The chain employs TRBV29-1 and TRBJ1-1; D not resolved. The CDR3 spans 12 residues. Germline values: CDR1 SQVTM, CDR2 ANQGSEA. Between the trimmed V and J ends, which lost 6 bases and 4 bases, there was a span of 12 bases. The CDR3 DNA follows: TGCAGCGTCGACACGCGGGGCACTGAAGCTTTCTTT. Amino acids: CSVDTRGTEAFF.

This clone was recorded once. The rearrangement joins TRBV5-1 to TRBJ1-5; perhaps TRBD1 as D (5 bases). Trimming shortened V by 0 bases and J by 5 bases, and 12 bases separated the two germline ends. CDR3 length equals 15 residues. Germline CDR1 is SGHRS and CDR2 is YFSETQ. CDR3 bases: TGCGCCAGCAGCTTGGGTGCGGGGCCCGATCAGCCCCAGCATTTT. Its protein is CASSLGAGPDQPQHF. Full variable domain (rest looked up from reference TRBV5-1 and TRBJ1-5): KAGVTQTPRYLIKTRGQQVTLSCSPISGHRSVSWYQQTPGQGLQFLFEYFSETQRNKGNFPGRFSGRQFSNSRSEMNVSTLELGDSALYLCASSLGAGPDQPQHFGDGTRLSIL.

This clone came up a few times. The rearrangement joins TRBV28 to TRBJ2-5; 14 bases are a match to TRBD2. Trimming took 8 bases from V and 6 from J; bases not matched to a gene: 20. Germline-derived CDR1 and CDR2 are MDHEN and SYDVKM. CDR3 length: 19 residues. This chain's CDR3 is CASGQGGLAGARGQQTQYF. CDR3 nucleotides: TGTGCCAGCGGCCAGGGGGGACTAGCGGGAGCAAGAGGGCAACAGACCCAGTACTTC.

CDR3 in DNA: TGCAGCGCTGATATTAACACCGGGGAGCTGTTTTTT. Translating gives CSADINTGELFF. The chain links TRBV29-1 to TRBJ2-2; no definite D call. The CDR3 totals 12 residues. The ends were cut back, 7 bases at V and 2 bases at J, with 8 bases in the middle. In germline, CDR1 is SQVTM, CDR2 ANQGSEA.

This clone was picked up one time. This sample includes further DNA sequences coding for the same CDR3. V is TRBV29-1 and J is TRBJ2-5; D remains ambiguous. Germline CDR1 SQVTM, CDR2 ANQGSEA. This CDR3 has 13 residues. The ends were cut back, 1 base at V and 5 bases at J, with 11 bases in the middle. Here the CDR3 reads CSVEAGSGETQYF. The DNA of the CDR3 is TGCAGCGTTGAAGCCGGGTCTGGGGAGACCCAGTACTTC.

This clone was counted a single time. At one boundary the junction diverges from the germline segment, which might be a read error. This chain joins TRBV27 and TRBJ2-7, with 10 bases aligning to TRBD2. The CDR3 is made up of 15 amino acids. Germline V gene lookup returns CDR1 MNHEY and CDR2 SMNVEV (reference sequence). The CDR3 bases are TGTGGCAGCAGTTTTACTAGCGGGGTCCCCTACGAGCAGTACTTC. Translating gives CGSSFTSGVPYEQYF.

This chain links TRBV6-5 with TRBJ1-5, with 8 bases lining up with TRBD1. The germline V gene encodes CDR1 MNHEY and CDR2 SVGAGI. The CDR3 runs 14 residues. V was clipped by 5 bases and J by 4 bases; unmatched bases: 4. The CDR3 nucleotides read TGTGCCAGCAGTGAAGGGACAGGAAATCAGCCCCAGCATTTT. Translation gives CASSEGTGNQPQHF.

The chain couples TRBV5-4 to TRBJ2-5, with 8 bases that match TRBD1. This CDR3 spans 16 amino acids. The V gene's germline CDR1 is SGHNT and CDR2 YYREEE (reference sequence). Losses at the gene ends were 6 bases for V and 1 base for J; bases not matched to a gene: 11. The CDR3 nucleotides are TGTGCCAGCACCAAACGACAGGGGTCGGGCCAAGAGACCCAGTACTTC. Translation gives CASTKRQGSGQETQYF.